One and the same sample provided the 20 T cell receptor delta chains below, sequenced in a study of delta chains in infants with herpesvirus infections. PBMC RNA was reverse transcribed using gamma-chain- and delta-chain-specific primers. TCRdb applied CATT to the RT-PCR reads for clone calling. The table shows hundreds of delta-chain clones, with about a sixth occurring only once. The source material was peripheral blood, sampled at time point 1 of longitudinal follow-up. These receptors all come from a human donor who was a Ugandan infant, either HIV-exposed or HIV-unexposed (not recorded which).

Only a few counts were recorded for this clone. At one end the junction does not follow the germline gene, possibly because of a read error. Written as DNA, the CDR3 is TGTGCTCTTGGAGAACCACCCCCCCTTTCTGTACTGGGGGACACCGATAAACTCATCTTT. Translating it yields CALGEPPPLSVLGDTDKLIF. The chain is built from TRDV1 and TRDJ1, with 8 bases aligning to TRDD3. The CDR3 is 20 amino acids. Per the germline V gene, CDR1 is TSWWSYY and CDR2 is QGS.

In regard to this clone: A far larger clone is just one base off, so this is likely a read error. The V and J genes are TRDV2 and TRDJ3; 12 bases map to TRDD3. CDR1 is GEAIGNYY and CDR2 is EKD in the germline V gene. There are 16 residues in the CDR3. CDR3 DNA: TGTGCCTGTACTGGGGGATACTCCTGGGACACCCGACAGGTGTTTTTC. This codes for CACTGGYSWDTRQVFF.

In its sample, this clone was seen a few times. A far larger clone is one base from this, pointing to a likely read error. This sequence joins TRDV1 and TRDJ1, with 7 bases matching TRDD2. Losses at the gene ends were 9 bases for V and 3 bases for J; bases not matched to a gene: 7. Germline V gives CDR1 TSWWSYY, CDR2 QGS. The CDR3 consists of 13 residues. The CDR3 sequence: CALDFLHPDKLIF. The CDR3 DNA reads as TGTGCTCTGGATTTCCTACACCCCGATAAACTCATCTTT.

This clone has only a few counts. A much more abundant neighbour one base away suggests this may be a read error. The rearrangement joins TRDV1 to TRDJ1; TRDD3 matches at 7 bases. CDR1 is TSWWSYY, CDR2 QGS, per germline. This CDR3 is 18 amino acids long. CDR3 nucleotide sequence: TGTGCACTTGGGGAACTACGGATCCTGGGGGGCGACGCCGATAAACTCATCTTT. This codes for CALGELRILGGDADKLIF.

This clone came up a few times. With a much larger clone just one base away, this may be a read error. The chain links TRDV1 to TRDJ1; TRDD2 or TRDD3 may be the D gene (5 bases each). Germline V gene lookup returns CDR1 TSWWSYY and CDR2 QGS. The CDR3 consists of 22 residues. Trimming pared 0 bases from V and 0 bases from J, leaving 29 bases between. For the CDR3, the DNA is TGTGCTCTTGGGGAACTAGCGGGGACTTCCGTTTGTACTGTGGGACACACCGATAAACTCATCTTT. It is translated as CALGELAGTSVCTVGHTDKLIF.

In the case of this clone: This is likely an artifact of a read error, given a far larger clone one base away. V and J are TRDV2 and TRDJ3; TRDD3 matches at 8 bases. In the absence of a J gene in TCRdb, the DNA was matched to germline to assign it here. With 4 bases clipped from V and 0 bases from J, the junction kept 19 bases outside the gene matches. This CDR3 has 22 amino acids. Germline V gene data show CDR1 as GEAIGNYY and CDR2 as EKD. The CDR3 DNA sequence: TGTGCCTGTGAGTCCCCGGAGTGGGGGATTCACGCTCGCTCCTGGGACACCCGACAGATGTTTTTC. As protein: CACESPEWGIHARSWDTRQMFF.

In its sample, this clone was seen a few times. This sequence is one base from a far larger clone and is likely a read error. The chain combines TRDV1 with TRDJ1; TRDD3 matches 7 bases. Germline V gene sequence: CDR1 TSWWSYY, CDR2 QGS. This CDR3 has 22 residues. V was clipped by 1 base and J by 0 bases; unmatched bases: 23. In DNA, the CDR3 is TGTGCTCTTGGGGAACCTCGTGGACCTCCCCATTACTGGGGCCGGTACACCGATAAACTCATCTTT. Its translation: CALGEPRGPPHYWGRYTDKLIF.

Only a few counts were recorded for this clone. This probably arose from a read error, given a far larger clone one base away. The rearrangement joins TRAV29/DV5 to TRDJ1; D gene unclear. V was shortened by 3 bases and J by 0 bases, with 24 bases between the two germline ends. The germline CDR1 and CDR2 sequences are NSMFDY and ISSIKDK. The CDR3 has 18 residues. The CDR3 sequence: CAAITAQASRIYTDKLIF. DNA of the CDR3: TGTGCAGCAATCACCGCACAAGCTAGCCGAATATACACCGATAAACTCATCTTT.

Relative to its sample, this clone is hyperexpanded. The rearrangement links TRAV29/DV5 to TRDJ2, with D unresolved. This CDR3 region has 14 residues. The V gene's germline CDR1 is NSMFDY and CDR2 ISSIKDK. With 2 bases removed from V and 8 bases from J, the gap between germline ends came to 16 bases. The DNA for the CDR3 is TGTGCAGCAAGTAAAAGATCCCCCGCGGCACAACTCTTCTTT. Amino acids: CAASKRSPAAQLFF.

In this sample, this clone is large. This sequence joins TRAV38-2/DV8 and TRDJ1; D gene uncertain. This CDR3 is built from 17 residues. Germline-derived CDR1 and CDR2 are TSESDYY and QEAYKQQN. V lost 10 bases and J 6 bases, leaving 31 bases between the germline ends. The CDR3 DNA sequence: TGTGCTGCATCGGCAGCCACAGGGGCCCGGGAGGTATATAAACTCATCTTT. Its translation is CAASAATGAREVYKLIF.

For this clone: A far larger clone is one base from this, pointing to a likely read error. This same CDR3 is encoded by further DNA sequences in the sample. The CDR3 bases are TGTGCTCTTGAGCTACGGCGGGGATATCCCGGTGGGGTTTTGGACACTGATAAACTCATCTTT. Translation gives CALELRRGYPGGVLDTDKLIF. This chain connects TRDV1 to TRDJ1, with TRDD3 identical over 7 bases. Germline-derived CDR1 and CDR2 are TSWWSYY and QGS. The CDR3 is 21 amino acids.

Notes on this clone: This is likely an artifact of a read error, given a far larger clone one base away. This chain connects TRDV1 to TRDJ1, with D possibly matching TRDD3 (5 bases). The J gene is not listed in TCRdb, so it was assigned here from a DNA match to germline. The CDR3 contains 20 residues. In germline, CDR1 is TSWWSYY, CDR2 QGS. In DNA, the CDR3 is TGTGCTATTGGGGAACCAGCAGTTTCCCGTGTTTGGGGTTACACCGATAAACTCATCTTT. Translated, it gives CAIGEPAVSRVWGYTDKLIF.

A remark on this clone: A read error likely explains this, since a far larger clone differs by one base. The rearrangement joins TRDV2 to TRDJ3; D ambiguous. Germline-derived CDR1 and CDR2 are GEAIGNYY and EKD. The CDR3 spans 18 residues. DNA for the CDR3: TGTGCCTGTGACACCGCGGAGCCGAGCTCCCGGGACACCCGACAGATGTTTTTC. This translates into CACDTAEPSSRDTRQMFF.

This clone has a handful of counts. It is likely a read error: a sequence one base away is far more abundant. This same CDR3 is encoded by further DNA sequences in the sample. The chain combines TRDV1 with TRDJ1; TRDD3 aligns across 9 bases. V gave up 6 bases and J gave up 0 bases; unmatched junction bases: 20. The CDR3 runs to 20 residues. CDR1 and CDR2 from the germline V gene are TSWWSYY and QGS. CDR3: CALGEGLQLGIRRYTDKLIF. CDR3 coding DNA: TGTGCTCTTGGAGAAGGACTACAACTGGGGATACGGAGGTACACCGATAAACTCATCTTT.

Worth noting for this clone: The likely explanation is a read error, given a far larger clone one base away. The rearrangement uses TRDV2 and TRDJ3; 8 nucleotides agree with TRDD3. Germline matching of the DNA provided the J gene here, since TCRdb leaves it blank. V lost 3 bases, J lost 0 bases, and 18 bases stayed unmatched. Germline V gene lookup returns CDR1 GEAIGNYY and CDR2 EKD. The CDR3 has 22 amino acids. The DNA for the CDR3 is TGTGCCTGTGACTCCCCGGAGTGGGGGATTCACGCTAGCTCCTGGGACACCCGACAGATGTTTTTC. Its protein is CACDSPEWGIHASSWDTRQMFF.

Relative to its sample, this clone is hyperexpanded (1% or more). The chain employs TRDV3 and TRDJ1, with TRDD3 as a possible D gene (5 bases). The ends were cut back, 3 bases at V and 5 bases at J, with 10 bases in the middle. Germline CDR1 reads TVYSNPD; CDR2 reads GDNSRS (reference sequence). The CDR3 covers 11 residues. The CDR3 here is CALRGGDKLIF. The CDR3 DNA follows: TGTGCCTTGCGGGGAGGGGATAAACTCATCTTT.

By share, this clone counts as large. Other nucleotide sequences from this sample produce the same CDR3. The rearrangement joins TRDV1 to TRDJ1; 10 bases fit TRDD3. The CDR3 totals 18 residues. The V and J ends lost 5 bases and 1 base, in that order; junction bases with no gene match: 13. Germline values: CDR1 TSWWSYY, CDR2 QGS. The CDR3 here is CALGSPYLGGYRTDKLIF. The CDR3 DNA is TGTGCTCTTGGGTCCCCCTACCTTGGGGGATACCGCACCGATAAACTCATCTTT.

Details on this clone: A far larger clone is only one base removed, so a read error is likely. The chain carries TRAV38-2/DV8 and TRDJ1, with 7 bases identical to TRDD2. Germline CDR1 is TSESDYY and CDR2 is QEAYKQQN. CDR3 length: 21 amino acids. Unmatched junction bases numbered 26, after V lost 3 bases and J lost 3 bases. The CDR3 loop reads CAYRMRRYIPTNFRGADKLIF. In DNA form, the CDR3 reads TGTGCTTATAGGATGAGACGCTACATTCCTACGAATTTTAGGGGGGCCGATAAACTCATCTTT.

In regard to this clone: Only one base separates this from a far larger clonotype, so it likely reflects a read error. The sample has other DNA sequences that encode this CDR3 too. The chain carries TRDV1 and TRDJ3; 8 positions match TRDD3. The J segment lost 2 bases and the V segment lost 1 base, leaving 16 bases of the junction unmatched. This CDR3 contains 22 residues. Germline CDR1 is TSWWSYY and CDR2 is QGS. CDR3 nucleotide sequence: TGTGCTCTTGGGGAACCGGACACTGGGGGCTACATTTCAACCTGGGACACCCGACAGATGTTTTTC. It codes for CALGEPDTGGYISTWDTRQMFF.

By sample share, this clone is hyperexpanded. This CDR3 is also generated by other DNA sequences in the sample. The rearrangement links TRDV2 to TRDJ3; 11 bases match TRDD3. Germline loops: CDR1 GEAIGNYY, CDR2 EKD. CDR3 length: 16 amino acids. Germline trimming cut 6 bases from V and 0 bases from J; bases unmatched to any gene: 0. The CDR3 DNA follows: TGTGCCTGTACTGGGGGATACTCCTGGGACACCCGACAGATGTTTTTC. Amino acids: CACTGGYSWDTRQMFF.